A selection of T cell receptor beta chains follows, all from one sample in a study of T cells in Graves' hyperthyroidism and ophthalmopathy. TCRdb analysed the multiplex PCR reads with MiXCR anew, one entry per CDR3 protein. The repertoire includes approximately 420,000 distinct CDR3 sequences, roughly 13% of them detected once, and 5% to 6% sits in the top ten. Sequenced: blood. The receptors come from a woman under 30 with Graves' hyperthyroidism. Both conserved end residues are part of each CDR3. Fields, in order: J gene, D gene, V gene, clone size, CDR3 DNA, CDR3 protein. D genes are given only for firm matches. Not every row has a clone size; where given, it reads once, few, many or a size class.

TRBJ2-3 | - | TRBV7-9 | many | TGTGCCAGCAGCTTAACGGGGCTCCATACGCAGTATTTT | CASSLTGLHTQYF
TRBJ1-5 | TRBD1 | TRBV12-3/TRBV12-4 | many | TGTGCCAGCAGTTTTTCAGGGGGCGAGACTAATCAGCCCCAGCATTTT | CASSFSGGETNQPQHF
TRBJ2-5 | TRBD2 | TRBV27 | many | TGTGCCAGCAGTCCGAGGAGTTGGACTAGCGGGAGTTTATCTGGGGAGACCCAGTACTTC | CASSPRSWTSGSLSGETQYF
TRBJ2-5 | TRBD1 | TRBV7-3 | many | TGTGCCAGCAGCTTGGGACAGGGGGAGACCCAGTACTTC | CASSLGQGETQYF
TRBJ2-3 | - | TRBV7-3 | many | TGTGCCAGCAGGAGAGGAGGCACAGATACGCAGTATTTT | CASRRGGTDTQYF
TRBJ2-1 | TRBD2 | TRBV20-1 | - | TGCAGTGCTAAAGATAGCGGGAGAATCCACAATGAGCAGTTCTTC | CSAKDSGRIHNEQFF
TRBJ2-7 | TRBD2 | TRBV7-2 | many | TGTGCCAGCAGCCCGAGGGGACTAGCGGGAGTCTACGAGCAGTACTTC | CASSPRGLAGVYEQYF
TRBJ2-7 | - | TRBV12-3/TRBV12-4 | many | TGTGCCAGCAGTTTACAGGCGGCCTACGAGCAGTACTTC | CASSLQAAYEQYF
TRBJ1-1 | - | TRBV28 | many | TGTGCCAGCAGTCCAGCATACGGGTCGAACGAGAACACTGAAGCTTTCTTT | CASSPAYGSNENTEAFF
TRBJ2-6 | TRBD1 | TRBV6-1 | - | TGTGCCAGCAGAGTACGGGACAGGGTCGGGGCCAACGTCCTGACTTTC | CASRVRDRVGANVLTF
TRBJ1-1 | - | TRBV2 | many | TGTGCCAGCAGTGTATTAGGGGCGAACACTGAAGCTTTCTTT | CASSVLGANTEAFF
TRBJ1-1 | - | TRBV30 | many | TGTGCCTGGAGTGTCGAAAGGAACACTGAAGCTTTCTTT | CAWSVERNTEAFF
TRBJ1-1 | TRBD1 | TRBV7-8 | many | TGTGCCAGCAGCTCCCCCATGATCCAGATCAGGGGGTTTGCTTTCTTT | CASSSPMIQIRGFAFF
TRBJ2-3 | TRBD1 | TRBV24-1 | - | TGTGCCACCAGTGATAAGACAGGGGCCGAGGATACGCAGTATTTT | CATSDKTGAEDTQYF
TRBJ1-6 | - | TRBV27 | few | TGTGCCAGCAGCCCCGGACGGGGAAATTCACCCCTCCACTTT | CASSPGRGNSPLHF
TRBJ1-5 | TRBD1 | TRBV9 | - | TGTGCCAGCAGCGAGGGACAGCTACCGAATCAGCCCCAGCATTTT | CASSEGQLPNQPQHF
TRBJ2-3 | - | TRBV15 | - | TGTGCCACCAGCATAGGGCTCCGAGATACGCAGTATTTT | CATSIGLRDTQYF
TRBJ1-1 | - | TRBV5-1 | few | TGCGCCAGCAGCTTGATACGGGGTGGGACTGAAGCTTTCTTT | CASSLIRGGTEAFF
TRBJ2-7 | TRBD1 | TRBV5-5 | few | TGTGCCAGCAGCTTGGACAGGGGGCTAGCCTACGAGCAGTACTTC | CASSLDRGLAYEQYF
TRBJ2-3 | - | TRBV15 | many | TGTGCCACCAGCAGAGATCTGCAGACAAATACGCAGTATTTT | CATSRDLQTNTQYF
TRBJ1-1 | - | TRBV28 | many | TGTGCCAGCAGTTTATGGAGACCTGGCCCCCCCACAGGGTTAATGAACACTGAAGCTTTCTTT | CASSLWRPGPPTGLMNTEAFF
TRBJ2-4 | TRBD2 | TRBV19 | - | TGTGCCAGCAGAAAAGCGGGAGAAGGTTCCAAAAACATTCAGTACTTC | CASRKAGEGSKNIQYF
TRBJ2-2 | - | TRBV3-1 | few | TGTGCCAGCAGCCCCGTTTACGGGGGGCGAGGGAACACCGGGGAGCTGTTTTTT | CASSPVYGGRGNTGELFF
TRBJ2-7 | - | TRBV19 | - | TGTGCCAGTAGTCCACCCAGAGGGACTCCAAGCCCCCACGAGCAGTACTTC | CASSPPRGTPSPHEQYF
TRBJ2-3 | - | TRBV20-1 | few | TGCAGTGCTACTAGGACCGGGACAGATACGCAGTATTTT | CSATRTGTDTQYF
TRBJ1-2 | TRBD1 | TRBV20-1 | few | TGCAGTGCCAGGGACAGGGAGGGGAGCTACACCTTC | CSARDREGSYTF
TRBJ1-5 | TRBD1 | TRBV28 | many | TGTGCCAGCAGTTTTCCCGGCAGGGGGCATTATAGCAATCAGCCCCAGCATTTT | CASSFPGRGHYSNQPQHF
TRBJ1-3 | - | TRBV7-2 | many | TGTGCCAGCAGCTTATATTCCGGAAACACCATATATTTT | CASSLYSGNTIYF
TRBJ1-1 | - | TRBV2 | many | TGTGCCAGCAGTCTCGAATTGAACACTGAAGCTTTCTTT | CASSLELNTEAFF
TRBJ2-2 | - | TRBV12-3/TRBV12-4 | many | TGTGCCAGCAGCTACAACCCGGTGGGCGGGGAGCTGTTTTTT | CASSYNPVGGELFF
TRBJ2-5 | - | TRBV6-5 | - | TGTGCCAGCAGTTATGGGGGGCCGGGCAGACAAGAGACCCAGTACTTC | CASSYGGPGRQETQYF
TRBJ1-5 | - | TRBV27 | - | TGTGCCAGCAGTTCCCGTAGTGGCAATCAGCCCCAGCATTTT | CASSSRSGNQPQHF
TRBJ2-1 | - | TRBV6-6 | many | TGTGCCAGCAGTTACTTGGTTGGGACTCACTACAATGAGCAGTTCTTC | CASSYLVGTHYNEQFF
TRBJ2-1 | TRBD2 | TRBV11-3 | many | TGTGCCAGCAGCTTTCCCGGGACTAGCGGGAGGGCGAACAATGAGCAGTTCTTC | CASSFPGTSGRANNEQFF
TRBJ1-5 | - | TRBV12-3/TRBV12-4 | few | TGTGCCAGCAGTTGGGGACTCCGAAATCAGCCCCAGCATTTT | CASSWGLRNQPQHF
TRBJ1-1 | TRBD1 | TRBV7-3 | few | TGTGCCAGCAGCTTCCATCCAGGGGTTAGGGACAGGCCTTGGGCGAACACTGAAGCTTTCTTT | CASSFHPGVRDRPWANTEAFF
TRBJ1-1 | TRBD1 | TRBV18 | - | TGTGCCAGCTCACCGTCTTCAGGGGGTCGGGCTTTCTTT | CASSPSSGGRAFF
TRBJ2-2 | - | TRBV7-9 | - | TGTGCCAGCAGCTTAGATGCGGGACGCACCGGGGAGCTGTTTTTT | CASSLDAGRTGELFF
TRBJ1-2 | TRBD1 | TRBV27 | many | TGTGCCAGCAGTTTCGGGGACAGCTATGGCTACACCTTC | CASSFGDSYGYTF
TRBJ1-1 | TRBD1 | TRBV7-2 | many | TGTGCCAGCAGCCGTTGGGGACAGGCGTCCACTGAAGCTTTCTTT | CASSRWGQASTEAFF
TRBJ2-2 | TRBD1 | TRBV2 | - | TGTGCCAGCAGCCGAGACAGGGTGGAAATGACCGGGGAGCCGTTTTTT | CASSRDRVEMTGEPFF